The T cell receptor (beta chain) under discussion was sequenced for a study of blood T cell repertoires in COVID-19. Germline V CDR1 and CDR2: LNHDA, SQIVND (reference sequence). Trimming stripped 3 bases from V and 4 bases from J, with 19 bases between. CDR3 length: 17 residues. TCRdb's copy holds only in-frame clones and misses some; the assay was immunoSEQ multiplex PCR. This sample carries 150,000 or so clones, about 87% of them seen once, and the ten largest clones take approximately 6.2%. Material: peripheral blood. The chain employs TRBV19 and TRBJ1-3, with a possible D match to TRBD1 (5 bases). This clonotype was sampled from a man of 80 years or more with acute or convalescent COVID-19. For the CDR3, the DNA is TGTGCCAGTAGTATTGGAAGACAGCTAGGCTCCGGAAACACCATATATTTT. It translates to CASSIGRQLGSGNTIYF.